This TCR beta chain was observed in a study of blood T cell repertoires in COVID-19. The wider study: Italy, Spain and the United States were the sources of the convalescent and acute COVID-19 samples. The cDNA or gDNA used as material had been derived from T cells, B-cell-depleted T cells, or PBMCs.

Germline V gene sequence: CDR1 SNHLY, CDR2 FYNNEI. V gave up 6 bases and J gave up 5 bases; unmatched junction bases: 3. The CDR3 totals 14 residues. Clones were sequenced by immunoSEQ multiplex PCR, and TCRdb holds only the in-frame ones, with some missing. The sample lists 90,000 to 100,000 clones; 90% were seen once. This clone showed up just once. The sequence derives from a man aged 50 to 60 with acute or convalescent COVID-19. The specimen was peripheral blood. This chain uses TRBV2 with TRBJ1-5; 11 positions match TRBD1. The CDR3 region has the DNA TGTGCCAGCAGGGGACAGGGGGAACATCAGCCCCAGCATTTT. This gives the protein CASRGQGEHQPQHF.